The 3 T cell receptor beta chains below come from one sample, sequenced in a study of low-dose radiotherapy and immunotherapy resistance in tumors. Time point here: after trial treatment. Treatment meaning: LDRT plus nivolumab, ipilimumab, low-dose cyclophosphamide and aspirin (RACIN trial). Alpha and beta chains were covered, as first-strand cDNA relied on TRAV- and TRBV-specific primers. TCRs were amplified for around 20 PCR cycles with a constant-region primer and V-primer adapter. MiXCR, applied by TCRdb to the reads, yields one record per CDR3 protein. The table shows under 90,000 distinct CDR3 sequences, with about 17% occurring only once. The starting material was PBMCs, obtained after low-dose radiotherapy plus immunotherapy. The receptors originated from a male donor with prostate cancer.

This clonotype was observed many times. J is TRBJ2-2 and V is TRBV5-6, with 7 bases fitting TRBD1. The length of the CDR3 is 14 residues. Germline V CDR1 and CDR2: SGHDT, YYEEEE. Trimming took 4 bases from V and 8 from J; bases not matched to a gene: 8. The CDR3 DNA follows: TGTGCCAGCAGCCTATGGACAGGACGGGGGGAGCTGTTTTTT. Amino acids: CASSLWTGRGELFF. The variable domain in full, completed from reference TRBV5-6 and TRBJ2-2, reads DAGVTQSPTHLIKTRGQQVTLRCSPKSGHDTVSWYQQALGQGPQFIFQYYEEEERQRGNFPDRFSGHQFPNYSSELNVNALLLGDSALYLCASSLWTGRGELFFGEGSRLTVL.

This clonotype has a count of ten or more. The chain employs TRBV14 and TRBJ1-2; D remains ambiguous. V dropped 1 base and J dropped 8 bases, with 14 bases sitting between them. Germline V gene sequence: CDR1 SGHDN, CDR2 FVKESK. The CDR3 totals 14 residues. The CDR3 DNA is TGTGCCAGCAGCCAAGTTGATTGGGTCCTCGGCTACACCTTC. It specifies CASSQVDWVLGYTF.

This clonotype was found many times. The chain recombines TRBV7-2 with TRBJ2-5; D is perhaps TRBD1 or TRBD2 (5 bases each). The V gene's germline CDR1 is SGHTA and CDR2 FQGNSA. The CDR3 totals 16 residues. Between the trimmed V and J ends, which lost 1 base and 1 base, there was a span of 13 bases. CDR3 nucleotides: TGTGCCAGCAGCTTAGTAGCAGGGACCACCCAAGAGACCCAGTACTTC. Protein sequence: CASSLVAGTTQETQYF.